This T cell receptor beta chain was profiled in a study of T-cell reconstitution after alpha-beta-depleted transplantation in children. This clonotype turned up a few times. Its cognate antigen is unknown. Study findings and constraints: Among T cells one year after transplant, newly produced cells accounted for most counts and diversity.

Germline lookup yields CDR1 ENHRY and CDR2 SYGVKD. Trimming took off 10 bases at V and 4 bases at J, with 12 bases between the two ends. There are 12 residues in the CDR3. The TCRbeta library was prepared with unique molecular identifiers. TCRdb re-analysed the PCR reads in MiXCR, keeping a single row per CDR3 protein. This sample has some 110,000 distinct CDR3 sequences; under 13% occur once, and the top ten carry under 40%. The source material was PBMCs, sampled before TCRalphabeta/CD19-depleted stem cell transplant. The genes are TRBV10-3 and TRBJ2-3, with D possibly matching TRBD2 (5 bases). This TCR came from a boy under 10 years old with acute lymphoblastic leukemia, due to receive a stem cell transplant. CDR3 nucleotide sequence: TGTGCCACTTTAGCGCCTGCAGATACGCAGTATTTT. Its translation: CATLAPADTQYF.